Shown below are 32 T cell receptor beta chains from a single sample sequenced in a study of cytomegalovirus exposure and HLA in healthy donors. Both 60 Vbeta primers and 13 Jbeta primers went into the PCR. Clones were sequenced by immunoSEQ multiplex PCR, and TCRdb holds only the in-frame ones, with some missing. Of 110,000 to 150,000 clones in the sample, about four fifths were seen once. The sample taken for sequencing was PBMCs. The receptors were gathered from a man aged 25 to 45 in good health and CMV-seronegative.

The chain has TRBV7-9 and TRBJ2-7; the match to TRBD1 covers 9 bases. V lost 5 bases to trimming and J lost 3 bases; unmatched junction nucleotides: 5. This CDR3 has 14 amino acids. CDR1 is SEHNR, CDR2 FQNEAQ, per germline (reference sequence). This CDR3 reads CASSPRQGGYEQYF. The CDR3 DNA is TGTGCCAGCAGCCCTCGACAGGGGGGCTACGAGCAGTACTTC.

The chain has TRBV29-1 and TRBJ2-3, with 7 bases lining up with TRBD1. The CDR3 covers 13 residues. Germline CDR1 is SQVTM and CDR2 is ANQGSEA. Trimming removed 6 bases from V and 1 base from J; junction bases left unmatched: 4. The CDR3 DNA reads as TGCAGCGTAGAAACAGGGGGCACAGATACGCAGTATTTT. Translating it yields CSVETGGTDTQYF.

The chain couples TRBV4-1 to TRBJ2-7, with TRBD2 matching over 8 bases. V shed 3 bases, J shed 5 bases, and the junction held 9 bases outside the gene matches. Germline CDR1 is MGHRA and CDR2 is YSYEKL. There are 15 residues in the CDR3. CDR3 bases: TGCGCCAGCAGCCAGTCCTCGGGGGGGCTGGACGAGCAGTACTTC. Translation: CASSQSSGGLDEQYF.

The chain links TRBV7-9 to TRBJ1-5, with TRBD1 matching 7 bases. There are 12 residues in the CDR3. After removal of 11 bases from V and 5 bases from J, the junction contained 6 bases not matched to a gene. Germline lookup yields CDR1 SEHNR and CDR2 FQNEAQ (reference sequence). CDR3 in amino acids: CALGGGDQPQHF. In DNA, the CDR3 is TGTGCCTTAGGGGGCGGAGATCAGCCCCAGCATTTT.

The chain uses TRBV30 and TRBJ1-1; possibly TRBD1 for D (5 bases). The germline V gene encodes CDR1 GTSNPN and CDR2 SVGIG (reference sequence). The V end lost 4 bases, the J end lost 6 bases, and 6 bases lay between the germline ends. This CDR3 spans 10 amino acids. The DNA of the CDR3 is TGTGCCTGGATGGGGCCTGAAGCTTTCTTT. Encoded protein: CAWMGPEAFF.

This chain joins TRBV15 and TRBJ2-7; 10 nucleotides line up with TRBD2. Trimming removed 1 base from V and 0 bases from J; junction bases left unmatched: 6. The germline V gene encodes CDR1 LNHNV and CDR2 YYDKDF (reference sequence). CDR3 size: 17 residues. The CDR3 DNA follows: TGTGCCACCAGCAGAGCGGCTAGCGGGAGAAGCTCCTACGAGCAGTACTTC. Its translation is CATSRAASGRSSYEQYF.

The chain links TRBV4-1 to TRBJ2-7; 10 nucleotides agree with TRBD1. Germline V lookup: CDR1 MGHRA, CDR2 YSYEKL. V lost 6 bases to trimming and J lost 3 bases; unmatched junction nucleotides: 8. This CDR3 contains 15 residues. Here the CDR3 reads CASSKTGTGVYEQYF. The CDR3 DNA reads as TGCGCCAGCAGTAAAACCGGGACAGGGGTCTACGAGCAGTACTTC.

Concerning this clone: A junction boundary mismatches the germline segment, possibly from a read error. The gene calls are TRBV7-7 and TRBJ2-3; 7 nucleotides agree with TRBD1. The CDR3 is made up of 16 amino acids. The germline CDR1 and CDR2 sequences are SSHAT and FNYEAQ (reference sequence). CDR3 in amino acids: CASRSDRPHSTDTQYF. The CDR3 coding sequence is TGTGCTAGCAGATCGGACAGGCCTCATAGCACAGATACGCAGTATTTT.

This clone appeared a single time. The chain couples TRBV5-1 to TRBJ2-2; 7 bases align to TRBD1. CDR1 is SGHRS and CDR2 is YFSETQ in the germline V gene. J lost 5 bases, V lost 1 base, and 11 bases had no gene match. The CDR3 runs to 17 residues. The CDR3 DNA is TGCGCCAGCAGCTTGATTCAAGGGGGCGCTGCTACCGGGGAGCTGTTTTTT. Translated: CASSLIQGGAATGELFF.

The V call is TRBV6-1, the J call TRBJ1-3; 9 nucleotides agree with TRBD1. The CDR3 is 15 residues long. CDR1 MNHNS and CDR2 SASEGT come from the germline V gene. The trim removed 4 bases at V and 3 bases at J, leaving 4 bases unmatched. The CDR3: CASSGQGVVGNTIYF. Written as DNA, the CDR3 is TGTGCCAGCAGTGGACAGGGGGTAGTTGGAAACACCATATATTTT.

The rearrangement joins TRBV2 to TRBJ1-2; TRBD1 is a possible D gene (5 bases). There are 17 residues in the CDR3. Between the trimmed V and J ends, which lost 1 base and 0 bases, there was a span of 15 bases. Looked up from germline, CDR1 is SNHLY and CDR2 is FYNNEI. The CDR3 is CASSEGGGRAPNYGYTF. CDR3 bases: TGTGCCAGCAGTGAAGGGGGCGGCAGGGCCCCTAACTATGGCTACACCTTC.

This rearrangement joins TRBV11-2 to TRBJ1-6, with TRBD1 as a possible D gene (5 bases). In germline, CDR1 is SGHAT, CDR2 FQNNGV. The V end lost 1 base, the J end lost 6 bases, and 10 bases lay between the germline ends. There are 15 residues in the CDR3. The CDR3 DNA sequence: TGTGCCAGCAGCTTAGGCCAGGGAATTAATTCACCCCTCCACTTT. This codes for CASSLGQGINSPLHF.

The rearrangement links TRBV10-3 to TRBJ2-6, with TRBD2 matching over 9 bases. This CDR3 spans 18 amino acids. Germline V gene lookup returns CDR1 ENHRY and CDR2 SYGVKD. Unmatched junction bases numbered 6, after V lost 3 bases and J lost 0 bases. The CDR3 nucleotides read TGTGCCATCAGTGAACAAGCGGGGGGTAGCTCTGGGGCCAACGTCCTGACTTTC. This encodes CAISEQAGGSSGANVLTF.

Here the CDR3 DNA reads TGTGCCAGCAGCTTAGCCCAGGGGCCCTCTGAAGCTTTCTTT. Its protein product is CASSLAQGPSEAFF. The chain links TRBV11-2 to TRBJ1-1; D might be TRBD1 (6 bases). The CDR3 length is 14 residues. The V gene lost 1 base and the J gene lost 6 bases, with 12 bases spanning the gap. Germline assignment: CDR1 SGHAT and CDR2 FQNNGV. Variable domain in full (rest from reference TRBV11-2 and TRBJ1-1): EAGVAQSPRYKIIEKRQSVAFWCNPISGHATLYWYQQILGQGPKLLIQFQNNGVVDDSQLPKDRFSAERLKGVDSTLKIQPAKLEDSAVYLCASSLAQGPSEAFFGQGTRLTVV.

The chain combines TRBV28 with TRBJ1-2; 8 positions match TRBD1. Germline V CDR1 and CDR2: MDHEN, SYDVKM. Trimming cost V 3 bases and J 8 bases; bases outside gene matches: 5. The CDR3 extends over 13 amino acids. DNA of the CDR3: TGTGCCAGCAGTTTCCCAGGGGGCCGAGGCTACACCTTC. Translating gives CASSFPGGRGYTF.

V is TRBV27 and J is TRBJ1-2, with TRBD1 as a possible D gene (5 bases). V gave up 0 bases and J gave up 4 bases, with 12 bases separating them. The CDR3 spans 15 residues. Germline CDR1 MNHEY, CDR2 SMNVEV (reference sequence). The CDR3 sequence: CASSLSEQEIYGYTF. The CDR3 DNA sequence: TGTGCCAGCAGTTTATCGGAACAGGAAATCTATGGCTACACCTTC.

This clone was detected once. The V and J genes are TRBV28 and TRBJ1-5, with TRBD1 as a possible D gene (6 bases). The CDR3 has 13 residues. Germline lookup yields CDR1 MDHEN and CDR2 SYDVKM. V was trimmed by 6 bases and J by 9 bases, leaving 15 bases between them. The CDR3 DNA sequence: TGTGCCAGCAGCCTTGACAGGCCCTGGCCCCAGCATTTT. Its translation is CASSLDRPWPQHF.

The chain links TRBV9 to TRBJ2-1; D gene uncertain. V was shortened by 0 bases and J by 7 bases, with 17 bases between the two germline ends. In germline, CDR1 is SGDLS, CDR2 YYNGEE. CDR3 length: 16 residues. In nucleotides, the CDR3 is TGTGCCAGCAGCGTAGGGAACGGAGTACATTGGAATGAGCAGTTCTTC. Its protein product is CASSVGNGVHWNEQFF.

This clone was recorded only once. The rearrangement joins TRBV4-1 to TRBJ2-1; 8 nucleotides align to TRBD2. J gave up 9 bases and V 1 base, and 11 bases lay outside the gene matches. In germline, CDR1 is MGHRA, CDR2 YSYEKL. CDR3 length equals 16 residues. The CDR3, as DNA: TGCGCCAGCAGCCAAGGAGTGGGAGCGGGAGAGGGTGAGCAGTTCTTC. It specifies CASSQGVGAGEGEQFF.

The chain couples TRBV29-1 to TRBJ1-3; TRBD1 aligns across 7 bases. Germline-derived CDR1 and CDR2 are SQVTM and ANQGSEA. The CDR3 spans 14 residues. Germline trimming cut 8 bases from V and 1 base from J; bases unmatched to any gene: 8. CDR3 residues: CSITGAESGNTIYF. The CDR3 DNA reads TGCAGCATCACAGGGGCCGAATCTGGAAACACCATATATTTT.

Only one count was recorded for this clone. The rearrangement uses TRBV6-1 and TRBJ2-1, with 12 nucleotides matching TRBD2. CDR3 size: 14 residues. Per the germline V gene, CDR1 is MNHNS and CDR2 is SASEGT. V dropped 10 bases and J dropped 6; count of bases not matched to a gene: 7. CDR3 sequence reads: CATRLAGVSNEQFF. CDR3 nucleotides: TGTGCCACCCGACTAGCGGGAGTTAGCAATGAGCAGTTCTTC.

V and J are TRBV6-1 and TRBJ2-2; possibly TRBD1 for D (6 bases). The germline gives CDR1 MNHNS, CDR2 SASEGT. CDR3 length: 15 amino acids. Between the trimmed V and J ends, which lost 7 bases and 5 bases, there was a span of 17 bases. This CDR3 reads CASTTPQQGTGELFF. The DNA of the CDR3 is TGTGCCAGCACCACACCCCAACAGGGAACCGGGGAGCTGTTTTTT.

The CDR3 nucleotides are TGCGCCAGCAGCCCCCGGGGGGCAGGAGTGAACACTGAAGCTTTCTTT. Its protein product is CASSPRGAGVNTEAFF. The V gene is TRBV4-1, the J gene TRBJ1-1, with a weak D call TRBD1 (6 bases). The germline V gene has CDR1 MGHRA and CDR2 YSYEKL. V dropped 4 bases and J dropped 0 bases, with 15 bases sitting between them. This CDR3 spans 16 amino acids.

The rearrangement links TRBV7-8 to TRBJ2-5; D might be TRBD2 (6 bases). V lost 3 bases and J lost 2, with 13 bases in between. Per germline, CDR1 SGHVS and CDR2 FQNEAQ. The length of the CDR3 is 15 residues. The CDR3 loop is CASSFLRGTQETQYF. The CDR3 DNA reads TGTGCCAGCAGCTTTCTCCGCGGGACTCAAGAGACCCAGTACTTC.

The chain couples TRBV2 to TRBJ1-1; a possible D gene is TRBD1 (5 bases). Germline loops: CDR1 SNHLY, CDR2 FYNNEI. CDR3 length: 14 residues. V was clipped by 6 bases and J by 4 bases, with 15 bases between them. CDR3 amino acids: CASRALRGFTEAFF. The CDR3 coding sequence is TGTGCCAGCAGAGCTCTTAGGGGTTTCACTGAAGCTTTCTTT.

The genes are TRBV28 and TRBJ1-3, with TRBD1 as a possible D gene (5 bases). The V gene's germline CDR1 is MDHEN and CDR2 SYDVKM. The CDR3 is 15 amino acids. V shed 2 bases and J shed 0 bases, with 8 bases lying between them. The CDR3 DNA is TGTGCCAGCAGTTTACCAGGGCACTCTGGAAACACCATATATTTT. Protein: CASSLPGHSGNTIYF.

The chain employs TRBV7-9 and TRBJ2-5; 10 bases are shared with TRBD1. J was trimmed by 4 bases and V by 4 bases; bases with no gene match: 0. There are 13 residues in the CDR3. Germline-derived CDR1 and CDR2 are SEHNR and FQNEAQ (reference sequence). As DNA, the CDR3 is TGTGCCAGCAGCTGGGACAGGGGAGAGACCCAGTACTTC. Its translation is CASSWDRGETQYF.

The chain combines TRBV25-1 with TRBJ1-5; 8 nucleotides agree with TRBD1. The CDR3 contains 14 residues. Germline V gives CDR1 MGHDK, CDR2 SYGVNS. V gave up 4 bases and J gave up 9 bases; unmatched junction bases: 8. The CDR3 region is CASSAGTGGMPQHF. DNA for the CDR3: TGTGCCAGCAGTGCCGGGACAGGTGGAATGCCCCAGCATTTT.

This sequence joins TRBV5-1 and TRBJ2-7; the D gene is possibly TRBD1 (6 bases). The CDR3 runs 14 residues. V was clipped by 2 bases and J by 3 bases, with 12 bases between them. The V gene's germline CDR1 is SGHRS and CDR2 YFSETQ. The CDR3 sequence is CASSLTGPGYEQYF. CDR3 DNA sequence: TGCGCCAGCAGCTTAACAGGGCCGGGCTACGAGCAGTACTTC.

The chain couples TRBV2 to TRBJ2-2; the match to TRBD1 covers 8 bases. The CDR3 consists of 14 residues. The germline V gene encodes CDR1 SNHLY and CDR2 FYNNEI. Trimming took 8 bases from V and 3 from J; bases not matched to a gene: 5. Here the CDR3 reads CASSGQGHTGELFF. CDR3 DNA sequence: TGTGCCAGCTCTGGACAGGGCCACACCGGGGAGCTGTTTTTT.

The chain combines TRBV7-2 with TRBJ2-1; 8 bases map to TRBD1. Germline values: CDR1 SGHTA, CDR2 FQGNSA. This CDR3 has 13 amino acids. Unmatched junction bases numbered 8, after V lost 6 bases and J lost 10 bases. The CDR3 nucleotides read TGTGCCAGCAGACGTGGACAGGGCAGGGAGCAGTTCTTC. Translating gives CASRRGQGREQFF.

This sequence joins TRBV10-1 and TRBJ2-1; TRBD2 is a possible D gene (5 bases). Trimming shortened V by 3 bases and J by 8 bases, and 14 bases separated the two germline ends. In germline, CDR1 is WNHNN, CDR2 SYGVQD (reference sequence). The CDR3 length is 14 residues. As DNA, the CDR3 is TGCGCCAGCAGTGAAGGTGGGAGTTCTGATGAGCAGTTCTTC. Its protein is CASSEGGSSDEQFF.